This TCR beta chain was observed in a study of blood T cell repertoires in COVID-19. Overall study: Italy, Spain and the United States were the sources of the convalescent and acute COVID-19 samples.

Some clones are missing from TCRdb's copy, which holds only in-frame ones; the method was immunoSEQ multiplex PCR. The table records around 280,000 clones, around 89% of them present only once. Germline V CDR1 and CDR2: MDHEN, SYDVKM. The CDR3 is 15 residues long. V was clipped by 5 bases and J by 6 bases; unmatched bases: 7. This receptor was taken from a woman younger than 30 with acute COVID-19. This chain links TRBV28 with TRBJ2-1; TRBD1 aligns across 10 bases. Sequencing was done on a sample of PBMCs or T cells enriched from blood (not recorded which). This CDR3 is CASSRTGGGLNEQFF. In DNA, the CDR3 is TGTGCCAGCAGTCGGACAGGGGGGGGTCTCAATGAGCAGTTCTTC.